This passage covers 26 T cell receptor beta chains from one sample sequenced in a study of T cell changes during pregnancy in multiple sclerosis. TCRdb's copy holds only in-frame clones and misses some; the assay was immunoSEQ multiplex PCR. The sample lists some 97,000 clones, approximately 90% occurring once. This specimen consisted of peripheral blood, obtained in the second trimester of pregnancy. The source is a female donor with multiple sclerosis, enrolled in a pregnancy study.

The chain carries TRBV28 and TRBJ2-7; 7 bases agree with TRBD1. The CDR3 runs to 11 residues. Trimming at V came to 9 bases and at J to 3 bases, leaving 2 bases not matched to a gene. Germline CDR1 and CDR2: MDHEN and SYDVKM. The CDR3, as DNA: TGTGCCAGTTGGACAGGCTACGAGCAGTACTTC. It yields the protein CASWTGYEQYF. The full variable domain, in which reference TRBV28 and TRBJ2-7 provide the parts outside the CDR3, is DVKVTQSSRYLVKRTGEKVFLECVQDMDHENMFWYRQDPGLGLRLIYFSYDVKMKEKGDIPEGYSVSREKKERFSLILESASTNQTSMYLCASWTGYEQYFGPGTRLTVT.

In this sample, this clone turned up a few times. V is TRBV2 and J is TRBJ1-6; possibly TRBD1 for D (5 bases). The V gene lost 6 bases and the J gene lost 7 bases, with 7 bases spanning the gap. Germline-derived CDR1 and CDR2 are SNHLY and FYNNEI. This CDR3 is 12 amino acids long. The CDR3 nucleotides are TGTGCCAGCAGCAGGGTCAATTCACCCCTCCACTTT. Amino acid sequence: CASSRVNSPLHF.

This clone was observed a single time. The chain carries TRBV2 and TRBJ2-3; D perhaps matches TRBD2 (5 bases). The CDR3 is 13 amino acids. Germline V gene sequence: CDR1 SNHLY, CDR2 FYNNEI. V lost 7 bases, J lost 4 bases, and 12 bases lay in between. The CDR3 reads CASKQPGADTQYF. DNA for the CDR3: TGTGCCAGCAAACAGCCCGGGGCAGATACGCAGTATTTT.

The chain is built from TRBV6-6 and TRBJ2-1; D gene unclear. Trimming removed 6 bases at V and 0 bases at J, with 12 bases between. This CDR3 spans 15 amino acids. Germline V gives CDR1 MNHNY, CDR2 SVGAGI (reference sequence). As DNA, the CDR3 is TGTGCCAGCAGCCCGAGCGTAAGCTCCTACAATGAGCAGTTCTTC. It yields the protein CASSPSVSSYNEQFF.

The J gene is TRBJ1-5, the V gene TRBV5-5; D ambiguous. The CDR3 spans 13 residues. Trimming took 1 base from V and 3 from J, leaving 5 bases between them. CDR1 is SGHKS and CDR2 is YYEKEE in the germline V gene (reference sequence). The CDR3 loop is CASSLLYNQPQHF. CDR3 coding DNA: TGTGCCAGCAGCTTGTTGTACAATCAGCCCCAGCATTTT.

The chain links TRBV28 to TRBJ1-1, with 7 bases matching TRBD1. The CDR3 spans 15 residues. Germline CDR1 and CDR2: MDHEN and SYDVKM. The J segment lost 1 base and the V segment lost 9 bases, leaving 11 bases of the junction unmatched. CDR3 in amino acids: CASCPLGTANTEAFF. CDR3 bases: TGTGCCAGTTGTCCGCTGGGGACAGCGAACACTGAAGCTTTCTTT.

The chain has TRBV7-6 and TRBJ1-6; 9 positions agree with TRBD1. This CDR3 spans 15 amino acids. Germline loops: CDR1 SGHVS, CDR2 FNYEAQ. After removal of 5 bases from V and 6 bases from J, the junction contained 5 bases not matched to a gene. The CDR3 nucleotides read TGTGCCAGCAGCCCGAGGACAGGGGTTAATTCACCCCTCCACTTT. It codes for CASSPRTGVNSPLHF.

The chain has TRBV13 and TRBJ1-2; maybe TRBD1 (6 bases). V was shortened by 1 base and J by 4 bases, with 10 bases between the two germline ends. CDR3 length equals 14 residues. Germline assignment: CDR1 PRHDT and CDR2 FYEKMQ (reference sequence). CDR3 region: CASSLEDRIYGYTF. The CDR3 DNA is TGTGCCAGCAGCTTAGAAGACAGGATCTATGGCTACACCTTC.

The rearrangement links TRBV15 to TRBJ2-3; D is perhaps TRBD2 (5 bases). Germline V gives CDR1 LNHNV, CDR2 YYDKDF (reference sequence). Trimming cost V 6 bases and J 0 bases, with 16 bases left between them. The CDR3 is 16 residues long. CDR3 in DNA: TGTGCCACCAGGAGAACGGGGTTCACTAGCACAGATACGCAGTATTTT. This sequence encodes CATRRTGFTSTDTQYF.

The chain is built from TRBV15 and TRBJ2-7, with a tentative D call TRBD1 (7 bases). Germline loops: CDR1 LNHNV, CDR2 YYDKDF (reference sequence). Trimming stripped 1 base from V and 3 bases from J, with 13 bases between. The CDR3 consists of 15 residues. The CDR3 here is CATSRGGDRGYEQYF. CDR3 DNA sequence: TGTGCCACCAGCAGAGGGGGGGACAGAGGCTACGAGCAGTACTTC.

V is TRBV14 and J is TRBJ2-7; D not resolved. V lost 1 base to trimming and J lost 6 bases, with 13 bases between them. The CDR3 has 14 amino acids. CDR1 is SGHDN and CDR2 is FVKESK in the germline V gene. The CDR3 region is CASSQGPPPLEQYF. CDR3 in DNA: TGTGCCAGCAGCCAAGGGCCTCCTCCCCTCGAGCAGTACTTC.

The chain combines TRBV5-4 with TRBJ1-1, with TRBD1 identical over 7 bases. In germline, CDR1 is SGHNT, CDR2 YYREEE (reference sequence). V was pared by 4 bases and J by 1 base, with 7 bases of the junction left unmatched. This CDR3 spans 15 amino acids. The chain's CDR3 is CASSPTGLWNTEAFF. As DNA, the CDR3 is TGTGCCAGCAGCCCGACAGGGTTATGGAACACTGAAGCTTTCTTT. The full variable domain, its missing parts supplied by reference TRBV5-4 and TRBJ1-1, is ETGVTQSPTHLIKTRGQQVTLRCSSQSGHNTVSWYQQALGQGPQFIFQYYREEENGRGNFPPRFSGLQFPNYSSELNVNALELDDSALYLCASSPTGLWNTEAFFGQGTRLTVV.

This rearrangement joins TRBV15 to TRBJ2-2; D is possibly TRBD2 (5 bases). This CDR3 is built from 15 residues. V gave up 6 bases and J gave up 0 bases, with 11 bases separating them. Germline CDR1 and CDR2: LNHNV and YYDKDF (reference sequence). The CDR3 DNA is TGTGCCACCAGTCCTGAGAGGGCGAACACCGGGGAGCTGTTTTTT. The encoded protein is CATSPERANTGELFF.

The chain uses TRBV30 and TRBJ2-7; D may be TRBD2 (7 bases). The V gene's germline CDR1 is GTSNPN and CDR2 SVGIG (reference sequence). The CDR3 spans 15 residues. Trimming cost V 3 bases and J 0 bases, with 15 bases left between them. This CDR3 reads CAWRAGRGISYEQYF. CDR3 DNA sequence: TGTGCCTGGAGGGCTGGGAGGGGGATCTCCTACGAGCAGTACTTC.

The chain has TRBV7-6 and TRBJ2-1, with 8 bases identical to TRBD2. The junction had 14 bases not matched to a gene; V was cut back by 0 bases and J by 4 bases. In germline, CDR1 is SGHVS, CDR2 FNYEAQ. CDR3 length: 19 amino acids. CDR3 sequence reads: CASSLARSGGARGYNEQFF. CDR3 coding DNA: TGTGCCAGCAGCTTAGCGAGGTCGGGAGGGGCGCGTGGGTACAATGAGCAGTTCTTC. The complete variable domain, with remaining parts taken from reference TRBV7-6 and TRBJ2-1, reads GAGVSQSPRYKVTKRGQDVALRCDPISGHVSLYWYRQALGQGPEFLTYFNYEAQQDKSGLPNDRFSAERPEGSISTLTIQRTEQRDSAMYRCASSLARSGGARGYNEQFFGPGTRLTVL.

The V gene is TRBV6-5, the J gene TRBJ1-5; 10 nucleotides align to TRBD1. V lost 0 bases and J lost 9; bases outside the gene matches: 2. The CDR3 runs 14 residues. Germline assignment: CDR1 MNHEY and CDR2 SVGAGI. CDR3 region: CASSYSGQGRPQHF. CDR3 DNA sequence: TGTGCCAGCAGTTACTCGGGACAGGGGCGGCCCCAGCATTTT.

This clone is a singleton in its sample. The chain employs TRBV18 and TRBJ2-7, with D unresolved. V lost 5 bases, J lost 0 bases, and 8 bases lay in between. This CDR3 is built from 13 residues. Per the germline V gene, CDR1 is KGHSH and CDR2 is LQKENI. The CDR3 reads CASSSTSSYEQYF. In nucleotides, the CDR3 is TGTGCCAGCTCATCTACGAGCTCCTACGAGCAGTACTTC.

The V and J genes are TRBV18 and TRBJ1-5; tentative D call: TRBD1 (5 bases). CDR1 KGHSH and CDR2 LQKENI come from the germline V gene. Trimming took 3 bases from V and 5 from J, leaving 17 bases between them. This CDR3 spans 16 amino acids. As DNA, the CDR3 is TGTGCCAGCTCACCTTCCAGGGTGGGGGAGGATCAGCCCCAGCATTTT. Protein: CASSPSRVGEDQPQHF.

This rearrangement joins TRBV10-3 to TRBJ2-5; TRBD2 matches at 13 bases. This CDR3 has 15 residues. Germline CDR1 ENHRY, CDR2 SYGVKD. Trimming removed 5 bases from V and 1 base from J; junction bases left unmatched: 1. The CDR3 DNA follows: TGTGCCATCAGTAGACTAGCGGGAGGCCAAGAGACCCAGTACTTC. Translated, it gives CAISRLAGGQETQYF.

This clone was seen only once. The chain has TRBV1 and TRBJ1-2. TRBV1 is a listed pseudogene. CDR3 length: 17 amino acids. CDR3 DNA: TGCACCAGCAGCCAAGAAGGTATGGCTAGGTGGGTAATTGGCTACACCTTC. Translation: CTSSQEGMARWVIGYTF.

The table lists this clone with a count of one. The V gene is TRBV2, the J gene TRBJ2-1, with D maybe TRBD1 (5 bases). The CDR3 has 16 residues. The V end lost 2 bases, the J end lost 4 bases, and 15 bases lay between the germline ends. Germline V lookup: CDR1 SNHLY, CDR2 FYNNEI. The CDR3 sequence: CASSESIQVRYNEQFF. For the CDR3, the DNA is TGTGCCAGCAGTGAATCGATACAGGTGCGTTACAATGAGCAGTTCTTC. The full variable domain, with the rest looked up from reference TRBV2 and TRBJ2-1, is EPEVTQTPSHQVTQMGQEVILRCVPISNHLYFYWYRQILGQKVEFLVSFYNNEISEKSEIFDDQFSVERPDGSNFTLKIRSTKLEDSAMYFCASSESIQVRYNEQFFGPGTRLTVL.

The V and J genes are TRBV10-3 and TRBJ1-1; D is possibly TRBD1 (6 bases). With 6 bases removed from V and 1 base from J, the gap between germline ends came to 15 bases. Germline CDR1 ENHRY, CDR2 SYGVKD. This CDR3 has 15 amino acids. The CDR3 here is CAISGQWAENTEAFF. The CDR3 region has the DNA TGTGCCATCAGCGGACAGTGGGCGGAGAACACTGAAGCTTTCTTT.

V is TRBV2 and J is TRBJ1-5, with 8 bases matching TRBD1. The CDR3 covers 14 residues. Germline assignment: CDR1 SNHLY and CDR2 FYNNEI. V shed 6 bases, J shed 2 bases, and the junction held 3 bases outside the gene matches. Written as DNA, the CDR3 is TGTGCCAGCAGAGTGACAGGGGGCAATCAGCCCCAGCATTTT. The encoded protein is CASRVTGGNQPQHF.

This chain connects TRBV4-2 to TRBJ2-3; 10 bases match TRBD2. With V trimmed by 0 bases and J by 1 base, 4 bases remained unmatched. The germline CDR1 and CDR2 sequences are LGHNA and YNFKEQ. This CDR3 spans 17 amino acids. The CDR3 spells CASSQDPSGGGTDTQYF. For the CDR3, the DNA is TGTGCCAGCAGCCAAGATCCGAGCGGGGGGGGCACAGATACGCAGTATTTT.

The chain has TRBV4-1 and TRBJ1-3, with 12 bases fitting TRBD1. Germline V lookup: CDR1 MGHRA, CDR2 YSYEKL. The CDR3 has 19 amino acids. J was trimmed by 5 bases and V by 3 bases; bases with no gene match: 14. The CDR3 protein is CASSHAGTGGVGPRNTIYF. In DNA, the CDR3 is TGCGCCAGCAGCCACGCCGGGACAGGGGGCGTTGGTCCCCGAAACACCATATATTTT.

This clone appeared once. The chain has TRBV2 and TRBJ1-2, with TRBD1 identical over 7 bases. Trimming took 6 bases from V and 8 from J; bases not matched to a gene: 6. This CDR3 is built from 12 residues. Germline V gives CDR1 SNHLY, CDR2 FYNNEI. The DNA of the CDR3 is TGTGCCAGCAGCTATACAGGGGAGGGCTACACCTTC. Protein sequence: CASSYTGEGYTF.